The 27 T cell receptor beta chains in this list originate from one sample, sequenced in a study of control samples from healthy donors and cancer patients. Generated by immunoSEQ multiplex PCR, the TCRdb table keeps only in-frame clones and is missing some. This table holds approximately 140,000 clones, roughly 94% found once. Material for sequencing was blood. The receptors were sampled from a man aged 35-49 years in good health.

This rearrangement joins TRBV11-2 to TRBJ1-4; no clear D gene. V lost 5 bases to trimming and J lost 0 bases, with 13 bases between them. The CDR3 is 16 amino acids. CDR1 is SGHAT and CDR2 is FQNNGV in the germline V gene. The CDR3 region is CASSARPAATNEKLFF. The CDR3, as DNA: TGTGCCAGCAGCGCCCGGCCAGCCGCAACTAATGAAAAACTGTTTTTT.

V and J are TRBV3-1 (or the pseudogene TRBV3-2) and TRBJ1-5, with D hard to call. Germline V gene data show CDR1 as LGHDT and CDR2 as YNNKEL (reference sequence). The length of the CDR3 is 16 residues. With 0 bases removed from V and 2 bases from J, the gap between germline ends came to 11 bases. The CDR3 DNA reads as TGTGCCAGCAGCCAAGATGGCGGTGCTCGCAATCAGCCCCAGCATTTT. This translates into CASSQDGGARNQPQHF.

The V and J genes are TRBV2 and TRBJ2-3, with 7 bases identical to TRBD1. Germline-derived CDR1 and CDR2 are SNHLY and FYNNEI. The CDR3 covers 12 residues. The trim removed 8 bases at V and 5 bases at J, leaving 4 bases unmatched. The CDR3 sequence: CASRDRVDTQYF. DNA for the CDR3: TGTGCCAGCCGAGACAGGGTAGATACGCAGTATTTT.

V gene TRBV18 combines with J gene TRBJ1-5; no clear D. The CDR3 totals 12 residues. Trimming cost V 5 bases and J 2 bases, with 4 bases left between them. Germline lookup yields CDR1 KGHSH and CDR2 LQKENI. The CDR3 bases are TGTGCCAGCTCAACAGGCAATCAGCCCCAGCATTTT. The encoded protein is CASSTGNQPQHF.

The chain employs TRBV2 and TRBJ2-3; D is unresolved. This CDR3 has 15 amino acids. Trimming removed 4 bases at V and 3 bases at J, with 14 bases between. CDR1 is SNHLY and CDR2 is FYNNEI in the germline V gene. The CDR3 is CASSASSVRTDTQYF. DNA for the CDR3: TGTGCCAGCAGTGCCTCCAGTGTTCGGACAGATACGCAGTATTTT.

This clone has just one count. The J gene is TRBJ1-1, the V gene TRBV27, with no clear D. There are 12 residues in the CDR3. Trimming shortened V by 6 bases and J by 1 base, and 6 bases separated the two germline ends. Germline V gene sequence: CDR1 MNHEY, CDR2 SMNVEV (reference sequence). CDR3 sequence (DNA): TGTGCCAGCAGGGAGAGGAACACTGAAGCTTTCTTT. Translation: CASRERNTEAFF.

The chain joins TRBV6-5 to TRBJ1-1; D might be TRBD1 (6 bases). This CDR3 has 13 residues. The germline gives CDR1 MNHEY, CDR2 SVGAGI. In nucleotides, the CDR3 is TGTGCATCGAAGGGGGGGTTCCTCACTGAAGCTTTCTTT. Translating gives CASKGGFLTEAFF.

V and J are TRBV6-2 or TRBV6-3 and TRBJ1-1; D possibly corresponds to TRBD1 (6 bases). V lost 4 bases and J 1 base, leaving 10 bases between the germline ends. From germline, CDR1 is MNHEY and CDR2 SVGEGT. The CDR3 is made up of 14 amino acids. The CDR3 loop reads CASSWSRGNTEAFF. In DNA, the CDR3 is TGTGCCAGCAGTTGGTCCAGGGGGAACACTGAAGCTTTCTTT.

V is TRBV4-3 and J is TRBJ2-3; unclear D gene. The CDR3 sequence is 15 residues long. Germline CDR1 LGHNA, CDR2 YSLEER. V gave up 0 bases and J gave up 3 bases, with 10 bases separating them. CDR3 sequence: CASSQDRIATDTQYF. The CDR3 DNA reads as TGCGCCAGCAGCCAAGATAGGATAGCTACAGATACGCAGTATTTT.

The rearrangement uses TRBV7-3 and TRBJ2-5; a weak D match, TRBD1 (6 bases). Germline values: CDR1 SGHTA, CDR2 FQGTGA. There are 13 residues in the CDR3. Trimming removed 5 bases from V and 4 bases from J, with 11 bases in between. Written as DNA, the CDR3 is TGTGCCAGCAGCAAAACAGGGTCAGAGACCCAGTACTTC. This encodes CASSKTGSETQYF.

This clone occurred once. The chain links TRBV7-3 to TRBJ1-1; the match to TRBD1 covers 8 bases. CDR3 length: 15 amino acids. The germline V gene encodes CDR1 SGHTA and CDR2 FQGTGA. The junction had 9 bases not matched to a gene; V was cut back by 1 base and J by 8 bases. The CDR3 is CASSLRGGTGSEAFF. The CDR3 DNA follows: TGTGCCAGCAGCTTAAGAGGGGGGACAGGATCCGAAGCTTTCTTT.

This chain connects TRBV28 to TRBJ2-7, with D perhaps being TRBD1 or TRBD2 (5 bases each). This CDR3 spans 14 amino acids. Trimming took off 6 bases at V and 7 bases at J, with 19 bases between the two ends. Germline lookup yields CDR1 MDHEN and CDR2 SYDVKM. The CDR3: CASSSGRTWGEQYF. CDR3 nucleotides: TGTGCCAGCAGCTCGGGACGGACCTGGGGGGAGCAGTACTTC.

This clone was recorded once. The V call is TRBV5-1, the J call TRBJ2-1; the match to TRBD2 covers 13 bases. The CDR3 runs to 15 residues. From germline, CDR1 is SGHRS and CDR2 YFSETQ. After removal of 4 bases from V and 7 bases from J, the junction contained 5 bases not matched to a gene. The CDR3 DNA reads TGCGCCAGCAGCGCGACTAGCGGGAGGTCGAATGAGCAGTTCTTC. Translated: CASSATSGRSNEQFF. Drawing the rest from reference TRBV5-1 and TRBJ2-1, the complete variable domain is KAGVTQTPRYLIKTRGQQVTLSCSPISGHRSVSWYQQTPGQGLQFLFEYFSETQRNKGNFPGRFSGRQFSNSRSEMNVSTLELGDSALYLCASSATSGRSNEQFFGPGTRLTVL.

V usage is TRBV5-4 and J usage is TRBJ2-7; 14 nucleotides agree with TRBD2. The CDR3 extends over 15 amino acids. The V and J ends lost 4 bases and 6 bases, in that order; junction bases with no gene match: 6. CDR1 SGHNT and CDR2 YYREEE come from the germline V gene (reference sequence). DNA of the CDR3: TGTGCCAGCAGCCAGGGACTAGCGGGAGATGGCGAGCAGTACTTC. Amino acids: CASSQGLAGDGEQYF.

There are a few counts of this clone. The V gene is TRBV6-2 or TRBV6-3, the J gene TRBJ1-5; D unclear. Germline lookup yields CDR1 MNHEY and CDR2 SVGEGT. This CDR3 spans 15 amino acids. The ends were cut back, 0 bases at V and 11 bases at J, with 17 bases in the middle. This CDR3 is CASSYSNLASGAQHF. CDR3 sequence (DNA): TGTGCCAGCAGTTACTCGAATCTCGCCTCCGGGGCCCAGCATTTT.

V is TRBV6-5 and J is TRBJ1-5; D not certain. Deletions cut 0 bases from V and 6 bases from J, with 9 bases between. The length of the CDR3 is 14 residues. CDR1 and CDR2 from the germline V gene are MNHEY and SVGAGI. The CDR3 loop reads CASSYSDTAQPQHF. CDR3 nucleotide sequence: TGTGCCAGCAGTTACTCCGACACGGCTCAGCCCCAGCATTTT.

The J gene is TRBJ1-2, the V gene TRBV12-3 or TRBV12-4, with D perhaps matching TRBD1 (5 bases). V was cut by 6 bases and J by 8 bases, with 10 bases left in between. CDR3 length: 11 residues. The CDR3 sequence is CASSSGGGYTF. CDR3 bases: TGTGCCAGCAGCAGTGGGGGGGGCTACACCTTC.

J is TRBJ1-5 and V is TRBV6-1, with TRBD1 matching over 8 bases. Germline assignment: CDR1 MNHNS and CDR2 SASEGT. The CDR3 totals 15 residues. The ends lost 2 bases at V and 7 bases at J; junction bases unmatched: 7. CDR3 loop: CASSERQGRDQPQHF. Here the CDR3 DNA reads TGTGCCAGCAGTGAAAGACAGGGGAGGGACCAGCCCCAGCATTTT.

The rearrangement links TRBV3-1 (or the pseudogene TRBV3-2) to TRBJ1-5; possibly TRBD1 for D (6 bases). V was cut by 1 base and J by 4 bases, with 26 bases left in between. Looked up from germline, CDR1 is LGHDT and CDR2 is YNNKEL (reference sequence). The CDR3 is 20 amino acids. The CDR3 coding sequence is TGTGCCAGCAGCCAAGCTTCCGGATCTTTACAGGGCGGCGAAAATCAGCCCCAGCATTTT. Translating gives CASSQASGSLQGGENQPQHF.

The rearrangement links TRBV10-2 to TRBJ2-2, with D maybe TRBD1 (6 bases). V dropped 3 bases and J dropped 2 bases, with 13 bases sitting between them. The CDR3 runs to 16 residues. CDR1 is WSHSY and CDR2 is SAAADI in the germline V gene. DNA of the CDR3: TGCGCCAGCAGTGATAGGCAGGGGATAAACACCGGGGAGCTGTTTTTT. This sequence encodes CASSDRQGINTGELFF.

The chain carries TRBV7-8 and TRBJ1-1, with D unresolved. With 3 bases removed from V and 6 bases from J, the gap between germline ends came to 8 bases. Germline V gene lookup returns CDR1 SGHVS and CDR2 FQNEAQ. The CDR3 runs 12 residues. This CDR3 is CASSFGRAEAFF. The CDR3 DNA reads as TGTGCCAGCAGCTTTGGTCGCGCTGAAGCTTTCTTT.

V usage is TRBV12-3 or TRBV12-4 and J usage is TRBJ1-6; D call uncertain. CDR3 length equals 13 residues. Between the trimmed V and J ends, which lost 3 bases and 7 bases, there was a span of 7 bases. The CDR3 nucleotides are TGTGCCAGCAGTTTTAGCCCCAATTCACCCCTCCACTTT. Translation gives CASSFSPNSPLHF.

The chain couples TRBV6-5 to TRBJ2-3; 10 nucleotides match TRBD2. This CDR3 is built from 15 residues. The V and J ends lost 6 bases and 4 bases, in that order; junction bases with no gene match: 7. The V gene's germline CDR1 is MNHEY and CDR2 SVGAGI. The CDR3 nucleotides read TGTGCCAGCAGCCTAGCGGGGGTCCGGGCAGATACGCAGTATTTT. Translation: CASSLAGVRADTQYF.

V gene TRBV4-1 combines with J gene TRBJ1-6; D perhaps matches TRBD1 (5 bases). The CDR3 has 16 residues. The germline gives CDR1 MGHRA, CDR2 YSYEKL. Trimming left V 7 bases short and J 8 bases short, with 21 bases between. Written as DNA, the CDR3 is TGCGCCAGCATTAATCCGACGGGGCCTGTGGATTCACCCCTCCACTTT. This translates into CASINPTGPVDSPLHF.

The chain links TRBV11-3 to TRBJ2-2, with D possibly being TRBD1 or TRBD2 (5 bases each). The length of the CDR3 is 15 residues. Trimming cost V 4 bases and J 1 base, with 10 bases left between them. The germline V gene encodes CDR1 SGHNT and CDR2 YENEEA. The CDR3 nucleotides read TGTGCCAGCAGCTCCGGGACGAGGAACACCGGGGAGCTGTTTTTT. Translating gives CASSSGTRNTGELFF.

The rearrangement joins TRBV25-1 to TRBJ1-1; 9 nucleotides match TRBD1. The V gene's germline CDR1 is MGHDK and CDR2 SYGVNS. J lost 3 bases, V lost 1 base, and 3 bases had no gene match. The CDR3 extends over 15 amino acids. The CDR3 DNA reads TGTGCCAGCAGTGAATGGGGACAGGGCCACACTGAAGCTTTCTTT. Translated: CASSEWGQGHTEAFF.

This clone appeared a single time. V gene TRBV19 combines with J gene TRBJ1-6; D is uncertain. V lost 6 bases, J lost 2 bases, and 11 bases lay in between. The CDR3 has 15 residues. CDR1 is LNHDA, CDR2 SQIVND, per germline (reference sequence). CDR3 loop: CASRDRGPYNSPLHF. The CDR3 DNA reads TGTGCCAGTAGGGACCGCGGTCCCTATAATTCACCCCTCCACTTT.